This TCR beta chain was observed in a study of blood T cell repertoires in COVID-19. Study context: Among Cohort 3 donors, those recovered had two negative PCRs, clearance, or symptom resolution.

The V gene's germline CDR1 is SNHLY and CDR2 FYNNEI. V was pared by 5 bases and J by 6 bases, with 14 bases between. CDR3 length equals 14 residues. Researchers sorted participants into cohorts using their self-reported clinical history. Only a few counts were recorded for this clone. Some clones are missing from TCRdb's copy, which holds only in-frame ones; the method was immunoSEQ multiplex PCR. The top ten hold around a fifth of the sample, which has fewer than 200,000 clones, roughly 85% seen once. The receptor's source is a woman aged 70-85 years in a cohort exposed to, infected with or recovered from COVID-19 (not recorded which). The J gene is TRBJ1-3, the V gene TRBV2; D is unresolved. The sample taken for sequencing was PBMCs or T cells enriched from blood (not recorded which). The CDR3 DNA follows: TGTGCCAGCAGTTCCACCGGGAGATCAAACACCATATATTTT. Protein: CASSSTGRSNTIYF.